This T cell receptor beta chain was identified during a study of T-cell reconstitution after alpha-beta-depleted transplantation in children. Researchers prepared the TCRbeta library using unique molecular identifiers, the study reports. TCRdb re-analysed the PCR reads in MiXCR, keeping a single row per CDR3 protein. The profile covers 250,000 to 400,000 distinct CDR3 sequences, with 23% appearing a single time and 9.5% to 13% taken by the ten largest. This clonotype showed up just a few times. Here the sequenced sample was PBMCs, mostly from graft donor cells, taken 180 days after TCRalphabeta/CD19-depleted stem cell transplant. This clonotype was obtained from a male patient aged 5 to 17 who had a stem cell transplant for acute lymphoblastic leukemia, so the T cells may come from the graft donor.

CDR3 region: CASNNRAGELFF. The CDR3 DNA follows: TGCGCCAGCAACAATCGGGCCGGGGAGCTGTTTTTT. The chain recombines TRBV5-1 with TRBJ2-2, with D unclear. Per germline, CDR1 SGHRS and CDR2 YFSETQ. Trimming left V 6 bases short and J 6 bases short, with 9 bases between. This CDR3 is 12 amino acids long.